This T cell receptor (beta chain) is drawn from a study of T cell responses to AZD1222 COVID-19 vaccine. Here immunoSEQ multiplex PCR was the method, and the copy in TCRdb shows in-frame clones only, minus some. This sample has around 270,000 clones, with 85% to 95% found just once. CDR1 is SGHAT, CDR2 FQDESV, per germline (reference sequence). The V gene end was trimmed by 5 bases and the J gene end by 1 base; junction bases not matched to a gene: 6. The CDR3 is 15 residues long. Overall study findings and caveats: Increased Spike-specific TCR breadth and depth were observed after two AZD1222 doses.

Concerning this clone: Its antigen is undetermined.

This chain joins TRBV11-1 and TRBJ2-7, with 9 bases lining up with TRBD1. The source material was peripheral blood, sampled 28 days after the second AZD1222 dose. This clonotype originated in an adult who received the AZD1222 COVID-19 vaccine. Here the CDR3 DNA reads TGTGCCAGCAGCCGGGACAGGGTGGGGTCCTACGAGCAGTACTTC. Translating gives CASSRDRVGSYEQYF.